This T cell receptor beta chain was profiled in a study of long-term antiretroviral therapy in people with HIV. The samples, holding roughly 0.9-11 million cryopreserved PBMC, were thawed before DNA extraction was carried out. V was shortened by 2 bases and J by 4 bases, with 15 bases between the two germline ends. Germline V gene lookup returns CDR1 SNHLY and CDR2 FYNNEI. The CDR3 totals 16 residues. Study findings and constraints: Pre-ART expanded clones dominated the repertoire at every time point. HIV repertoires covered narrower CDR3 length ranges than controls did.

The assay used was immunoSEQ (version v3.0), run at survey level. The method was immunoSEQ multiplex PCR; TCRdb's version includes in-frame clones alone and lacks a portion of them. The table lists some 30,000 clones, nearly 90% of them singletons. With regard to this clone: Its antigen is still unknown.

Sequenced material: unsorted PBMCs, taken 1.1 years after starting antiretroviral therapy. The TCR was taken from a man between 18 and 35 years old with HIV. J is TRBJ2-1 and V is TRBV2; D remains unclear. CDR3 bases: TGTGCCAGCAGTGAACCACCCGTAGCAGCATACAATGAGCAGTTCTTC. Its translation: CASSEPPVAAYNEQFF.